This TCR beta chain was retrieved from a study of blood T cell repertoires in COVID-19. The protocol was immunoSEQ multiplex PCR, while the TCRdb copy is restricted to in-frame clones and leaves out a portion. In the table there are about 180,000 clones, 86% of which are singletons. Sequencing was carried out using PBMCs or T cells enriched from blood (not recorded which). The receptor comes from a woman younger than 45 who had recovered from COVID-19.

The CDR3 protein is CASSQGPEQYF. As DNA, the CDR3 is TGCGCCAGCAGCCAAGGGCCCGAGCAGTACTTC. This sequence joins TRBV4-1 and TRBJ2-7; no firm D call. CDR1 and CDR2 (germline): MGHRA, YSYEKL. The CDR3 consists of 11 residues. V dropped 1 base and J dropped 6 bases, with 4 bases sitting between them.